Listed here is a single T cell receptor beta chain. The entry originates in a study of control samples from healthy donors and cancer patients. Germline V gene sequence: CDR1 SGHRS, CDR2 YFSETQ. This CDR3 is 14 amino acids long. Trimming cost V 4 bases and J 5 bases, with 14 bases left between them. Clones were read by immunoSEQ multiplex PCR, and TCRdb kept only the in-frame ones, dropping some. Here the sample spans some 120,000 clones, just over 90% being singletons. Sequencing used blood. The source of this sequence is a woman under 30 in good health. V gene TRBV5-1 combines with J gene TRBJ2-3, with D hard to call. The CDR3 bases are TGCGCCAGCAGCGTTTATAGTGTCGTAGATACGCAGTATTTT. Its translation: CASSVYSVVDTQYF.